This T cell receptor (beta chain) comes out of a study of CD8+ T cells in alopecia areata. The wider study: Tofacitinib was given for 6 to 18 months, then stopped for 6 months.

General study points: In patients, TCRs were shared less clearly than in mice, and HLA may possibly be involved.

CDR3 length: 13 amino acids. Germline V gene lookup returns CDR1 MGHDK and CDR2 SYGVNS. V was clipped by 8 bases and J by 2 bases, with 10 bases between them. Details on this clone: Its antigen remains unidentified.

Sequencing relied on a cDNA template that was reverse transcribed from extracted RNA. Repertoires were generated with immunoSEQ multiplex PCR, while TCRdb's copy carries only in-frame clones and drops some. The profile shows tens of thousands of clones, around half of them singletons. The sequence was collected from a human donor with alopecia areata. The V and J genes are TRBV25-1 and TRBJ2-4; D perhaps matches TRBD2 (6 bases). Sample: CD8+ T cells sorted from blood, taken at week 0. The CDR3 protein is CASWGESKNIQYF. CDR3 in DNA: TGTGCCAGCTGGGGGGAATCCAAAAACATTCAGTACTTC. The variable domain in full, with the rest retrieved from reference TRBV25-1 and TRBJ2-4, is EADIYQTPRYLVIGTGKKITLECSQTMGHDKMYWYQQDPGMELHLIHYSYGVNSTEKGDLSSESTVSRIRTEHFPLTLESARPSHTSQYLCASWGESKNIQYFGAGTRLSVL.